This T cell receptor beta chain was recovered during a study of regulatory T cells in long-lasting Graves disease. Time point here: persistent/refractory GD, antithyroid drugs over 5 years with positive TRAb. Scientists built the TCR library using RNA that was extracted from PBMCs. Patient provenance is recorded as an endocrinology department in Xi'an, China. About this clonotype: Its antigen is as yet unknown.

Building of the TCR beta libraries involved iRepertoire HTBI primers and Arm-PCR of CDR3 regions. A single record per CDR3 protein comes from TCRdb applying MiXCR to the multiplex PCR reads. The sample yields some 450,000 distinct CDR3 sequences, roughly a quarter seen once. Study findings and constraints: Having only a small sample size may have limited accuracy. Persistent disease was associated with favored TRBV28 usage and with favored use of TRBJ1-2 and TRBJ2-5. Comparison showed that persistent patients shared more public clonotypes (roughly 2,700) than new patients (approximately 930).

Between the trimmed V and J ends, which lost 4 bases and 3 bases, there was a span of 10 bases. Germline values: CDR1 SQVTM, CDR2 ANQGSEA. This CDR3 has 12 amino acids. The receptor was isolated from a female donor with Graves disease. Specimen: peripheral blood mononuclear cells (PBMCs), collected when the disease was refractory, from a patient treated with antithyroid drugs. The chain uses TRBV29-1 and TRBJ2-7; D is undetermined. The CDR3 protein is CSVGRGVYEQYF. CDR3 nucleotides: TGCAGCGTTGGTCGTGGGGTCTACGAGCAGTACTTC.